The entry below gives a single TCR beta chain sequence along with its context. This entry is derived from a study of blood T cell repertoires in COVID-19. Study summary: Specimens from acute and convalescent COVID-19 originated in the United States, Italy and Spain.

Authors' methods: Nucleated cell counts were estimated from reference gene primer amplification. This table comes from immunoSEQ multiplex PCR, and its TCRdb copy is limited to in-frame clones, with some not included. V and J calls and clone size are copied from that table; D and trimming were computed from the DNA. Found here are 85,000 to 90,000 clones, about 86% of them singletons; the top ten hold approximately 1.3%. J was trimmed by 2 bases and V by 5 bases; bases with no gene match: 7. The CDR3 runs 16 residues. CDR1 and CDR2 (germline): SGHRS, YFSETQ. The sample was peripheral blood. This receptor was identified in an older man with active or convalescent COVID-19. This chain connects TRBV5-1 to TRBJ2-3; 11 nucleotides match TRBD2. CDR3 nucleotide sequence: TGCGCCAGCAGTCCTGGGACTAGCGGATTCACAGATACGCAGTATTTT. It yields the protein CASSPGTSGFTDTQYF.